Presented here are 14 T cell receptor beta chains from one specimen sequenced in a study of cytomegalovirus exposure and HLA in healthy donors. PCR primers comprised 60 Vbeta and 13 Jbeta primers. Assay: immunoSEQ multiplex PCR; the TCRdb copy retains only in-frame clones and omits some. This sample has about 86,000 clones; 79% occur once, and the top ten carry about 15%. The sequenced sample was PBMCs. Receptors originate from a woman in her thirties or forties in good health and CMV-seropositive.

The chain couples TRBV5-8 to TRBJ1-2; 9 bases align to TRBD1. This CDR3 spans 14 amino acids. The ends lost 4 bases at V and 6 bases at J; junction bases unmatched: 7. Germline V gene data show CDR1 as SGHTS and CDR2 as YDEGEE. CDR3 in DNA: TGTGCCAGCAGCCCCGGGACAGGGTGGAATGGCTACACCTTC. Its protein product is CASSPGTGWNGYTF.

The chain combines TRBV30 with TRBJ2-1, with 13 bases fitting TRBD2. The CDR3 is 18 amino acids. V lost 5 bases, J lost 0 bases, and 10 bases stayed unmatched. Germline CDR1 and CDR2: GTSNPN and SVGIG (reference sequence). The CDR3 reads CAWVTSGRALSSYNEQFF. As DNA, the CDR3 is TGTGCCTGGGTTACTAGCGGGAGGGCCCTGAGCTCCTACAATGAGCAGTTCTTC.

In nucleotides, the CDR3 is TGTGCCAGCAGCCGAACTTACGAGCAGTACTTC. Protein sequence: CASSRTYEQYF. The genes are TRBV5-6 and TRBJ2-7; D unresolved. This CDR3 has 11 residues. V shed 4 bases and J shed 4 bases, with 6 bases lying between them. CDR1 SGHDT and CDR2 YYEEEE come from the germline V gene.

This clone occurred once. The chain links TRBV28 to TRBJ1-4, with TRBD1 matching over 8 bases. Germline CDR1 is MDHEN and CDR2 is SYDVKM. The CDR3 is made up of 17 amino acids. V was clipped by 5 bases and J by 7 bases; unmatched bases: 15. Here the CDR3 DNA reads TGTGCCAGCAGTGTTTCCGGACAGGGAATGGTGGGTGAAAAACTGTTTTTT. Protein sequence: CASSVSGQGMVGEKLFF.

The J gene is TRBJ1-2, the V gene TRBV19, with TRBD1 matching over 8 bases. J gave up 8 bases and V 6 bases, and 5 bases lay outside the gene matches. The CDR3 runs 12 residues. CDR1 and CDR2 (germline): LNHDA, SQIVND (reference sequence). CDR3 residues: CASRVTGDGYTF. CDR3 coding DNA: TGTGCCAGTAGGGTGACAGGGGACGGCTACACCTTC.

V gene TRBV7-9 combines with J gene TRBJ1-2, with D hard to call. V dropped 5 bases and J dropped 0 bases, with 7 bases sitting between them. The CDR3 is 13 residues long. CDR1 SEHNR and CDR2 FQNEAQ come from the germline V gene (reference sequence). CDR3: CASSPTTNYGYTF. The CDR3 region has the DNA TGTGCCAGCAGCCCTACTACTAACTATGGCTACACCTTC.

The chain has TRBV2 and TRBJ1-5; D may be TRBD1 (5 bases). V lost 7 bases and J 7 bases, leaving 17 bases between the germline ends. The CDR3 is 14 amino acids. Germline values: CDR1 SNHLY, CDR2 FYNNEI. CDR3: CASTPQEGSQPQHF. CDR3 DNA: TGTGCCAGCACCCCACAGGAGGGTAGCCAGCCCCAGCATTTT.

The chain couples TRBV28 to TRBJ1-4; 12 bases line up with TRBD1. Trimming cost V 1 base and J 10 bases; bases outside gene matches: 13. This CDR3 region has 18 residues. Germline loops: CDR1 MDHEN, CDR2 SYDVKM. The CDR3, as DNA: TGTGCCAGCAGTTTATATATCCCGGGCGGGACAGGGGGCGGAAAACTGTTTTTT. It encodes CASSLYIPGGTGGGKLFF.

V is TRBV7-8 and J is TRBJ2-7; 8 bases are shared with TRBD1. J lost 2 bases, V lost 5 bases, and 5 bases had no gene match. Per the germline V gene, CDR1 is SGHVS and CDR2 is FQNEAQ. This CDR3 has 14 amino acids. The DNA for the CDR3 is TGTGCCAGCAGCATGACAGGGGCCGCCTACGAGCAGTACTTC. Translated, it gives CASSMTGAAYEQYF. The full variable domain, in which reference TRBV7-8 and TRBJ2-7 provide the parts outside the CDR3, is GAGVSQSPRYKVAKRGQDVALRCDPISGHVSLFWYQQALGQGPEFLTYFQNEAQLDKSGLPSDRFFAERPEGSVSTLKIQRTQQEDSAVYLCASSMTGAAYEQYFGPGTRLTVT.

The rearrangement links TRBV7-9 to TRBJ1-3; possibly TRBD1 for D (6 bases). Germline CDR1 SEHNR, CDR2 FQNEAQ (reference sequence). The V end was cut by 5 bases, the J end by 0 bases, with 20 bases between. CDR3 length: 18 amino acids. The CDR3 bases are TGTGCCAGCAGCCCGGGGAGGGGGACTTTTAACTCTGGAAACACCATATATTTT. As protein: CASSPGRGTFNSGNTIYF. Full variable domain (outside the CDR3, taken from reference TRBV7-9 and TRBJ1-3): DTGVSQNPRHKITKRGQNVTFRCDPISEHNRLYWYRQTLGQGPEFLTYFQNEAQLEKSRLLSDRFSAERPKGSFSTLEIQRTEQGDSAMYLCASSPGRGTFNSGNTIYFGEGSWLTVV.

The sample holds a few counts of this clone. The chain joins TRBV15 to TRBJ2-1; D unclear. The CDR3 is 15 residues long. The V end lost 3 bases, the J end lost 3 bases, and 12 bases lay between the germline ends. The germline gives CDR1 LNHNV, CDR2 YYDKDF (reference sequence). Written as DNA, the CDR3 is TGTGCCACCAGCAGGACTGCCAATTTCTACAATGAGCAGTTCTTC. Translation gives CATSRTANFYNEQFF.

This clone was seen a handful of times. The genes are TRBV6-5 and TRBJ1-1; a weak D match, TRBD1 (6 bases). Trimming removed 2 bases from V and 1 base from J, with 8 bases in between. This CDR3 comprises 14 residues. Germline CDR1 reads MNHEY; CDR2 reads SVGAGI. In DNA, the CDR3 is TGTGCCAGCAGTTACACGGGACAGAACACTGAAGCTTTCTTT. Residues: CASSYTGQNTEAFF.

V and J are TRBV13 and TRBJ1-2; D is possibly TRBD1 (6 bases). CDR3 length equals 14 residues. CDR1 and CDR2 from the germline V gene are PRHDT and FYEKMQ (reference sequence). V lost 2 bases, J lost 4 bases, and 11 bases lay in between. CDR3 coding DNA: TGTGCCAGCAGCTTATCAGGGGACGGCTATGGCTACACCTTC. It encodes CASSLSGDGYGYTF.

This clone was detected only a few times. The genes are TRBV5-6 and TRBJ2-3, with a possible D match to TRBD1 (5 bases). Deletions cut 2 bases from V and 11 bases from J, with 15 bases between. The CDR3 runs 13 residues. Germline V gene sequence: CDR1 SGHDT, CDR2 YYEEEE. The CDR3 nucleotides read TGTGCCAGCAGCTTACAGGCCCTAATCGGGCAGTATTTT. Its protein product is CASSLQALIGQYF. Full variable domain (missing parts from reference TRBV5-6 and TRBJ2-3): DAGVTQSPTHLIKTRGQQVTLRCSPKSGHDTVSWYQQALGQGPQFIFQYYEEEERQRGNFPDRFSGHQFPNYSSELNVNALLLGDSALYLCASSLQALIGQYFGPGTRLTVL.